This passage covers 20 T cell receptor beta chains from one sample sequenced in a study of T cell repertoires in cytomegalovirus infection. TCRdb reanalysed the reads using MiXCR and keeps one entry per CDR3 protein. This table has approximately 770,000 distinct CDR3 sequences, about 28% appearing once. No cognate antigen is known for these TCRs. The sequencing here drew on cultured CD8+ T cells from PBMCs, taken from culture after CMV antigen stimulation. The source of these receptors is a human donor in good health (CMV status not recorded). Some clones in this sample may be carry-over from other donors' samples.

There are a few counts of this clonotype. The chain couples TRBV6-5 to TRBJ2-3; TRBD2 matches at 9 bases. This CDR3 region has 15 residues. Germline V lookup: CDR1 MNHEY, CDR2 SVGAGI. Losses at the gene ends were 2 bases for V and 4 bases for J; bases not matched to a gene: 4. CDR3 sequence (DNA): TGTGCCAGCAGTTACGGGCAGCGGGGGGCAGATACGCAGTATTTT. Amino acids: CASSYGQRGADTQYF.

This clonotype has a handful of counts. The chain uses TRBV19 and TRBJ1-1, with a possible D match to TRBD1 (5 bases). Trimming stripped 6 bases from V and 2 bases from J, with 16 bases between. CDR3 size: 15 residues. Germline V gives CDR1 LNHDA, CDR2 SQIVND (reference sequence). CDR3 in amino acids: CASRTWHRTNTEAFF. In DNA form, the CDR3 reads TGTGCCAGTAGGACTTGGCACAGGACTAACACTGAAGCTTTCTTT.

This clonotype has just a few counts. The CDR3 DNA follows: TGTGCCAGCAGTCTCATACAGGGAAACGAGCAGTACGTC. It encodes CASSLIQGNEQYV. V and J are TRBV27 and TRBJ2-7; D might be TRBD1 (6 bases). The CDR3 is 13 amino acids. Germline V CDR1 and CDR2: MNHEY, SMNVEV (reference sequence). The V end lost 5 bases, the J end lost 5 bases, and 13 bases lay between the germline ends.

This clonotype was detected a few times. The J gene is TRBJ2-1, the V gene TRBV7-9; TRBD1 agrees at 7 bases. The CDR3 totals 12 residues. V dropped 6 bases and J dropped 10; count of bases not matched to a gene: 6. Germline CDR1 is SEHNR and CDR2 is FQNEAQ (reference sequence). CDR3 nucleotides: TGTGCCAGCAGATATCCGGGACAGGAGCAGTTCTTC. Protein sequence: CASRYPGQEQFF.

This clonotype was counted between two and nine times. This chain uses TRBV6-5 with TRBJ1-6, with 7 bases that match TRBD1. CDR3 size: 16 residues. With 4 bases clipped from V and 8 bases from J, the junction kept 11 bases outside the gene matches. Germline CDR1 reads MNHEY; CDR2 reads SVGAGI. CDR3 coding DNA: TGTGCCAGCAGTTTAACAGGGGCAGGTCGCTATTCACCCCTCCACTTT. This sequence encodes CASSLTGAGRYSPLHF.

This clonotype has just a few counts. The V call is TRBV7-9, the J call TRBJ1-6; no definite D call. Trimming took off 0 bases at V and 9 bases at J, with 12 bases between the two ends. Germline-derived CDR1 and CDR2 are SEHNR and FQNEAQ (reference sequence). This CDR3 comprises 15 residues. The chain's CDR3 is CASSLAITGPSPLHF. CDR3 coding DNA: TGTGCCAGCAGCTTAGCGATTACTGGACCTTCACCCCTCCACTTT. Combining the CDR3 with reference TRBV7-9 and TRBJ1-6 gives the whole variable domain DTGVSQNPRHKITKRGQNVTFRCDPISEHNRLYWYRQTLGQGPEFLTYFQNEAQLEKSRLLSDRFSAERPKGSFSTLEIQRTEQGDSAMYLCASSLAITGPSPLHFGNGTRLTVT.

The chain carries TRBV6-1 and TRBJ1-5; D remains ambiguous. Per the germline V gene, CDR1 is MNHNS and CDR2 is SASEGT. Trimming removed 7 bases at V and 4 bases at J, with 8 bases between. The CDR3 has 12 amino acids. The DNA for the CDR3 is TGTGCCAGCACTAGGGCTAATCAGCCCCAGCATTTT. Its protein is CASTRANQPQHF.

The V gene is TRBV27, the J gene TRBJ1-4, with TRBD1 as a possible D gene (6 bases). The V gene lost 5 bases and the J gene lost 5 bases, with 9 bases spanning the gap. From germline, CDR1 is MNHEY and CDR2 SMNVEV (reference sequence). This CDR3 region has 13 residues. This CDR3 reads CASSGGPNEKLFF. The CDR3 region has the DNA TGTGCCAGCAGTGGGGGCCCAAATGAAAAACTGTTTTTT.

This chain uses TRBV12-3 or TRBV12-4 with TRBJ2-1, with D unresolved. This CDR3 is built from 16 residues. Trimming removed 5 bases from V and 0 bases from J, with 14 bases in between. CDR3 sequence reads: CASSRYYESSYNEQFF. In DNA form, the CDR3 reads TGTGCCAGCAGTCGCTACTACGAGAGCTCCTACAATGAGCAGTTCTTC.

The chain uses TRBV5-5 and TRBJ1-5; TRBD1 might be the D (5 bases). The CDR3 sequence is 16 residues long. In germline, CDR1 is SGHKS, CDR2 YYEKEE (reference sequence). Deletions cut 0 bases from V and 1 base from J, with 11 bases between. CDR3 coding DNA: TGTGCCAGCAGCTTGGTAAGGGGCGCGAGCAATCAGCCCCAGCATTTT. Amino acid sequence: CASSLVRGASNQPQHF. Complete variable domain (other parts from reference TRBV5-5 and TRBJ1-5): DAGVTQSPTHLIKTRGQQVTLRCSPISGHKSVSWYQQVLGQGPQFIFQYYEKEERGRGNFPDRFSARQFPNYSSELNVNALLLGDSALYLCASSLVRGASNQPQHFGDGTRLSIL.

This chain joins TRBV7-9 and TRBJ1-4; TRBD1 matches at 8 bases. Germline V gives CDR1 SEHNR, CDR2 FQNEAQ (reference sequence). J gave up 6 bases and V 5 bases, and 11 bases lay outside the gene matches. This CDR3 has 16 amino acids. The CDR3: CASSPKGQGADEKLFF. In nucleotides, the CDR3 is TGTGCCAGCAGCCCAAAAGGTCAGGGGGCGGATGAAAAACTGTTTTTT.

This clonotype was found many times. The V and J genes are TRBV7-2 and TRBJ2-1, with TRBD2 matching over 15 bases. The CDR3 is 16 amino acids. V lost 2 bases, J lost 6 bases, and 2 bases stayed unmatched. Germline V gives CDR1 SGHTA, CDR2 FQGNSA. The CDR3 region is CASSLRTSGGANEQFF. DNA of the CDR3: TGTGCCAGCAGCTTAAGGACTAGCGGGGGGGCCAATGAGCAGTTCTTC.

The chain recombines TRBV7-6 with TRBJ1-6; D is undetermined. The germline gives CDR1 SGHVS, CDR2 FNYEAQ. CDR3 length: 13 amino acids. V was pared by 6 bases and J by 9 bases, with 12 bases between. CDR3 region: CASRPGAGSPLHF. Here the CDR3 DNA reads TGTGCCAGCAGACCTGGTGCGGGTTCACCCCTCCACTTT.

The chain links TRBV12-3 or TRBV12-4 to TRBJ2-2; weak D call: TRBD2 (5 bases). CDR3 size: 14 residues. Trimming removed 8 bases from V and 2 bases from J, with 12 bases in between. The CDR3 region has the DNA TGTGCCAGCCCAACCCGGGAAAACACCGGGGAGCTGTTTTTT. Translation gives CASPTRENTGELFF.

V is TRBV20-1 and J is TRBJ2-1; TRBD1 matches at 8 bases. The length of the CDR3 is 15 residues. Germline V lookup: CDR1 DFQATT, CDR2 SNEGSKA (reference sequence). Trimming at V came to 0 bases and at J to 7 bases, leaving 8 bases not matched to a gene. The CDR3 nucleotides read TGCAGTGCTAGAGACCCAGGGGGCATAAGGAATGAGCAGTTCTTC. Translated: CSARDPGGIRNEQFF.

This clonotype was seen only once. The rearrangement joins TRBV19 to TRBJ1-1; 7 nucleotides agree with TRBD1. V lost 6 bases to trimming and J lost 5 bases; unmatched junction nucleotides: 6. CDR1 is LNHDA, CDR2 SQIVND, per germline (reference sequence). The CDR3 covers 13 residues. The DNA for the CDR3 is TGTGCCAGTAGCAAAGACAGGGCAACTGAAGCTTTCTTT. It specifies CASSKDRATEAFF. Using reference TRBV19 and TRBJ1-1 for the parts outside the CDR3, the full variable domain is DGGITQSPKYLFRKEGQNVTLSCEQNLNHDAMYWYRQDPGQGLRLIYYSQIVNDFQKGDIAEGYSVSREKKESFPLTVTSAQKNPTAFYLCASSKDRATEAFFGQGTRLTVV.

This chain links TRBV20-1 with TRBJ2-7, with 9 bases that match TRBD2. Germline V gene sequence: CDR1 DFQATT, CDR2 SNEGSKA (reference sequence). V lost 0 bases and J lost 3; bases outside the gene matches: 6. CDR3 length equals 15 residues. CDR3 nucleotides: TGCAGTGCTAGAGAAGAGACTAGCGGAGACTACGAGCAGTACTTC. This translates into CSAREETSGDYEQYF.

This clonotype was counted ten times or more. V is TRBV12-3 or TRBV12-4 and J is TRBJ1-1, with D unclear. The CDR3 sequence is 15 residues long. Trimming stripped 3 bases from V and 0 bases from J, with 11 bases between. The chain's CDR3 is CASSFPRTLNTEAFF. DNA for the CDR3: TGTGCCAGCAGTTTTCCACGCACTCTGAACACTGAAGCTTTCTTT.

This clonotype was seen repeatedly, ten times or more. CDR3 in amino acids: CASRSLAGGSSYQETQYF. CDR3 DNA: TGTGCCAGCAGGTCGTTAGCGGGGGGCTCGTCGTACCAAGAGACCCAGTACTTC. The chain joins TRBV6-1 to TRBJ2-5; the match to TRBD2 covers 10 bases. The CDR3 covers 18 residues. The germline gives CDR1 MNHNS, CDR2 SASEGT. After removal of 6 bases from V and 0 bases from J, the junction contained 13 bases not matched to a gene.

This clonotype was detected only a few times. The rearrangement links TRBV12-3 or TRBV12-4 to TRBJ1-3, with a weak D call TRBD1 (6 bases). The germline V and J ends were trimmed by 8 bases and 0 bases, with 20 bases remaining between them. The CDR3 extends over 17 amino acids. CDR3 residues: CASVVRAGAFSGNTIYF. CDR3 coding DNA: TGTGCCAGCGTGGTTAGGGCAGGGGCCTTCTCTGGAAACACCATATATTTT.